This T cell receptor (beta chain) is from a study of control samples from healthy donors and cancer patients. Germline CDR1 and CDR2: LNHDA and SQIVND (reference sequence). V was pared by 6 bases and J by 0 bases, with 8 bases of the junction left unmatched. The CDR3 runs to 17 residues. Generated by immunoSEQ multiplex PCR, the TCRdb table keeps only in-frame clones and is missing some. This sample has around 51,000 clones; roughly 80% occur once, and the top ten carry over 9.5%. The chain joins TRBV19 to TRBJ2-2; the match to TRBD1 covers 9 bases. The TCR originated in an older man in good health. What was sequenced was blood. As DNA, the CDR3 is TGTGCCAGTAGAACCCTAGGACAGGGGCCGAACACCGGGGAGCTGTTTTTT. Encoded protein: CASRTLGQGPNTGELFF. Together with reference TRBV19 and TRBJ2-2, the CDR3 gives the full variable domain: DGGITQSPKYLFRKEGQNVTLSCEQNLNHDAMYWYRQDPGQGLRLIYYSQIVNDFQKGDIAEGYSVSREKKESFPLTVTSAQKNPTAFYLCASRTLGQGPNTGELFFGEGSRLTVL.